Listed here is a single T cell receptor (beta chain). The target antigen is unknown. Primers used in a second PCR of about 7 to 12 cycles were a sample-barcoded 5' primer and a J-beta primer mix. Sequencing yielded, for each sample, at least 3 million paired-end reads carrying CDR3. TCRdb analysed the 5' RACE reads with MiXCR anew, one entry per CDR3 protein. The table has roughly 2 million distinct CDR3 sequences, around half seen once; the top ten hold 2.1%. Germline V gene sequence: CDR1 SEHNR, CDR2 FQNEAQ (reference sequence). CDR3 length: 12 amino acids. V lost 1 base to trimming and J lost 13 bases, with 13 bases between them. This entry is derived from a study of blood T cells in healthy people across ages. The study's findings and limits: Researchers report that TCR beta diversity correlated strongly with naive T cell percentage. In older individuals, TCR beta diversity per million T cells was lower, falling roughly linearly with age. Long-lived donors carried more naive CD4+ cells and greater diversity than aged donors.

The origin of this receptor is a woman in her forties in good health. The rearrangement links TRBV7-9 to TRBJ2-5; D tentatively reads TRBD1 or TRBD2 (6 bases each). Sequenced material: blood. The chain's CDR3 is CASSLDTGGAYF. CDR3 nucleotides: TGTGCCAGCAGCTTAGATACCGGGGGCGCGTACTTC.